Here is one T cell receptor (beta chain) with its context. Germline lookup yields CDR1 GTSNPN and CDR2 SVGIG (reference sequence). The V segment lost 3 bases and the J segment 10 bases; nucleotides outside the gene matches: 8. This CDR3 spans 12 amino acids. Profiling relied on immunoSEQ multiplex PCR, and the TCRdb table lists in-frame clones only, not all of them. The sample includes under 200,000 clones, 70% to 90% of them seen just once. The source of the sample is a study of blood T cell repertoires in COVID-19. Sequencing used peripheral blood. The rearrangement uses TRBV30 and TRBJ1-1, with 7 bases lining up with TRBD1. This receptor was taken from a man in his forties or fifties who had recovered from COVID-19. The DNA for the CDR3 is TGTGCCTGGAGGGACAGGATCCGGATAGCTTTCTTT. Translation gives CAWRDRIRIAFF. Full variable domain (outside the CDR3, taken from reference TRBV30 and TRBJ1-1): SQTIHQWPATLVQPVGSPLSLECTVEGTSNPNLYWYRQAAGRGLQLLFYSVGIGQISSEVPQNLSASRPQDRQFILSSKKLLLSDSGFYLCAWRDRIRIAFFGQGTRLTVV.